The text below deals with one TCR beta chain. As yet, its antigen is unknown. This CDR3 is 14 amino acids long. Unsorted PBMC DNA went through sequencing on ten immunoSEQ deep assay plates. TCRdb keeps only in-frame clones here, not all; method: immunoSEQ multiplex PCR. Among 530,000 or so clones listed, around 79% were seen once. The data were taken from a study of shared clonotypes between healthy human individuals. About the research overall: Samples came from two female and a few male donors aged 18 to 49.

Findings of the study overall: The authors expected sequencing depth to affect clonotype sharing among donors.

This chain connects TRBV12-2 to TRBJ2-1; the table's D call TRBD1 went unverified against the DNA. TRBV12-2 is a pseudogene segment. The receptor was derived from a woman aged 40-49 years in good health. Some clones in this sample may be carry-over from other donors' samples. Sample: PBMCs. CDR3 DNA sequence: TGTGCAAGTCGCTTGAAGGGCCTAGGGGGTGAGCAGTTCTTC. Protein: CASRLKGLGGEQFF.